Listed here are 14 T cell receptor beta chains from one sample, sequenced in a study of T-cell reconstitution after alpha-beta-depleted transplantation in children (dated by TCRdb to the mid-2010s). Library prep was done by PCR. The instrument given in TCRdb is Illumina HiSeq 2500. Molecular barcoding was employed in the preparation of TCR libraries, with unique molecular identifiers being used to normalize TCRbeta repertoire quantification. TCRdb trimmed the raw reads at Q25, called clones with MiXCR and kept productive beta chains. Every CDR3 protein is listed once, alongside the most common genes and DNA of its rows. This sample comprises 600,000 to 800,000 distinct CDR3 sequences, over 10% of them detected only once. The top ten hold 0.79% of the sample. Reading the label with the study, this specimen's treatment or condition is: allogeneic hematopoietic cell transplantation with graft depleted of TCRalphabeta T cells and CD19 B cells.

This specimen was PBMCs, taken before TCRalphabeta/CD19-depleted stem cell transplant. The receptor set was obtained from a girl between 2 and 10 years old with congenital amegakaryocytic thrombocytopenia, due to receive a stem cell transplant.

This clonotype was seen a few times. The CDR3, as DNA: TGTGCCAGCAGCTTGTATCTAAGGCAGGCCTCGGGTGAAAAACTGTTTTTT. This translates into CASSLYLRQASGEKLFF. The chain has TRBV5-6 and TRBJ1-4; no firm D call. V was pared by 1 base and J by 7 bases, with 20 bases between. Germline CDR1 reads SGHDT; CDR2 reads YYEEEE. The CDR3 length is 17 residues.

The chain combines TRBV20-1 with TRBJ2-7; TRBD2 might be the D (6 bases). With 0 bases removed from V and 9 bases from J, the gap between germline ends came to 21 bases. Germline CDR1 reads DFQATT; CDR2 reads SNEGSKA (reference sequence). This CDR3 is built from 15 residues. In DNA, the CDR3 is TGCAGTGCTAGAGATAGGTCGGGGTGGGGGGTTTGGCAGTACTTC. It encodes CSARDRSGWGVWQYF.

This clonotype was found many times. The chain links TRBV20-1 to TRBJ2-3; D call uncertain. CDR1 and CDR2 (germline): DFQATT, SNEGSKA (reference sequence). Trimming pared 1 base from V and 0 bases from J, leaving 20 bases between. The CDR3 consists of 18 residues. The CDR3 loop reads CSARGDREAYLSTDTQYF. DNA for the CDR3: TGCAGTGCTAGAGGTGATAGAGAAGCCTACCTTAGCACAGATACGCAGTATTTT.

This clonotype has a count of ten or more. The chain links TRBV6-5 to TRBJ1-3; TRBD1 agrees at 7 bases. There are 15 residues in the CDR3. Germline V gives CDR1 MNHEY, CDR2 SVGAGI. Trimming cost V 6 bases and J 4 bases; bases outside gene matches: 9. The CDR3 DNA is TGTGCCAGCAGCAACCAACGGGACAGAGGAAACACCATATATTTT. Its protein is CASSNQRDRGNTIYF.

This clonotype appeared many times. The genes are TRBV7-6 and TRBJ2-1; 7 nucleotides line up with TRBD2. This CDR3 region has 16 residues. Germline CDR1 and CDR2: SGHVS and FNYEAQ. The V segment lost 5 bases and the J segment 12 bases; nucleotides outside the gene matches: 19. The CDR3 here is CASSLNPELAVVGQFF. The CDR3 region has the DNA TGTGCCAGCAGCCTCAACCCGGAGCTAGCGGTGGTTGGGCAGTTCTTC.

In its sample, this clonotype was seen once. J is TRBJ1-3 and V is TRBV6-5; D may be TRBD1 (5 bases). Trimming cost V 6 bases and J 0 bases, with 21 bases left between them. Germline loops: CDR1 MNHEY, CDR2 SVGAGI. This CDR3 comprises 18 residues. The CDR3 region is CASRSRLDSLSSGNTIYF. In DNA, the CDR3 is TGTGCCAGCAGAAGCCGACTTGACAGCTTAAGCTCTGGAAACACCATATATTTT.

This clonotype came up a few times. J is TRBJ2-3 and V is TRBV7-8, with D possibly TRBD2 on 6 matching bases. The CDR3 loop spans 15 amino acids. V was pared by 1 base and J by 5 bases, with 13 bases between. Germline V gene data show CDR1 as SGHVS and CDR2 as FQNEAQ. The CDR3 here is CASSLVEGRGDTQYF. DNA of the CDR3: TGTGCCAGCAGCTTAGTGGAGGGAAGGGGAGATACGCAGTATTTT. Together with reference TRBV7-8 and TRBJ2-3, the CDR3 gives the full variable domain: GAGVSQSPRYKVAKRGQDVALRCDPISGHVSLFWYQQALGQGPEFLTYFQNEAQLDKSGLPSDRFFAERPEGSVSTLKIQRTQQEDSAVYLCASSLVEGRGDTQYFGPGTRLTVL.

As for this clonotype: Compared with germline, one end of the junction differs, possibly owing to a read error. This chain uses TRBV28 with TRBJ2-3; 10 nucleotides agree with TRBD2. The CDR3 extends over 17 amino acids. Germline CDR1 reads MDHEN; CDR2 reads SYDVKM. DNA of the CDR3: TGTGCCAGCAACTCTCGACGCCTAGCGGGAGTGGCAGACACGCAGTATTTT. This sequence encodes CASNSRRLAGVADTQYF.

The chain uses TRBV9 and TRBJ2-1; 12 bases are shared with TRBD2. There are 15 residues in the CDR3. Germline-derived CDR1 and CDR2 are SGDLS and YYNGEE. The trim removed 5 bases at V and 6 bases at J, leaving 6 bases unmatched. The CDR3 spells CASRPMGLAGNEQFF. The DNA for the CDR3 is TGTGCCAGCAGACCAATGGGACTAGCGGGCAATGAGCAGTTCTTC.

The V gene is TRBV20-1, the J gene TRBJ1-2, with D possibly being TRBD1 (5 bases). The CDR3 sequence is 14 residues long. Germline assignment: CDR1 DFQATT and CDR2 SNEGSKA (reference sequence). Trimming took 6 bases from V and 3 from J, leaving 17 bases between them. CDR3 in amino acids: CSAVGGVGDYGYTF. CDR3 nucleotides: TGCAGTGCCGTGGGGGGGGTTGGCGACTATGGCTACACCTTC.

Many counts were recorded for this clonotype. V is TRBV20-1 and J is TRBJ2-1; possible D gene TRBD2, 6 bases. CDR3 length: 13 amino acids. Germline CDR1 is DFQATT and CDR2 is SNEGSKA (reference sequence). V was cut by 6 bases and J by 5 bases, with 14 bases left in between. In nucleotides, the CDR3 is TGCAGTGCGGGCCGGGTAGCGGACAATGAGCAGTTCTTC. This codes for CSAGRVADNEQFF.

This clonotype was recorded many times. The chain is built from TRBV5-1 and TRBJ2-3; D call uncertain. The V gene's germline CDR1 is SGHRS and CDR2 YFSETQ. Trimming removed 5 bases from V and 2 bases from J, with 15 bases in between. The CDR3 sequence is 15 residues long. The CDR3 reads CASREHTDSTDTQYF. CDR3 DNA sequence: TGCGCCAGCAGGGAACACACCGACTCCACAGATACGCAGTATTTT.

The chain carries TRBV30 and TRBJ1-4; a weak D match, TRBD1 (6 bases). Germline-derived CDR1 and CDR2 are GTSNPN and SVGIG (reference sequence). The CDR3 is 14 amino acids. Trimming removed 3 bases from V and 6 bases from J, with 14 bases in between. The CDR3, as DNA: TGTGCCTGGAGCCCGGACAGAGCCTATGAAAAACTGTTTTTT. Amino acid sequence: CAWSPDRAYEKLFF.

The table lists this clonotype with a few counts. The V call is TRBV24-1, the J call TRBJ2-1, with D maybe TRBD2 (5 bases). Germline lookup yields CDR1 KGHDR and CDR2 SFDVKD. CDR3 length: 15 residues. Between the trimmed V and J ends, which lost 8 bases and 7 bases, there was a span of 20 bases. Written as DNA, the CDR3 is TGTGCCACCACCCGAGGAGGTGTGGGTTCTAATGAGCAGTTCTTC. Its translation: CATTRGGVGSNEQFF.